The 15 T cell receptor beta chains below were found in one sample sequenced in a study of cytomegalovirus exposure and HLA in healthy donors. The PCR contained 60 Vbeta and 13 Jbeta primers. The repertoire was sequenced with immunoSEQ multiplex PCR; TCRdb's copy has only in-frame clones and lacks some. The table shows 90,000 to 110,000 clones, with 69% occurring only once. Sequencing used PBMCs. These receptors were obtained from a man aged 25-40 years in good health and CMV-seronegative.

This clone was found a few times. V is TRBV5-4 and J is TRBJ2-7, with 8 bases matching TRBD1. J was trimmed by 6 bases and V by 10 bases; bases with no gene match: 12. CDR1 is SGHNT and CDR2 is YYREEE in the germline V gene (reference sequence). CDR3 length: 13 amino acids. Here the CDR3 reads CAESRDRLGEQYF. DNA of the CDR3: TGTGCCGAAAGCCGGGACAGGCTCGGCGAGCAGTACTTC.

In DNA form, the CDR3 reads TGTGCCAGCAGCCTACAGTCGAGAGAGACCCAGTACTTC. Protein product: CASSLQSRETQYF. The genes are TRBV6-6 and TRBJ2-5; no clear D. V lost 6 bases to trimming and J lost 4 bases, with 12 bases between them. The CDR3 consists of 13 residues. The germline V gene encodes CDR1 MNHNY and CDR2 SVGAGI (reference sequence).

The chain uses TRBV7-6 and TRBJ2-1; 8 bases line up with TRBD1. The CDR3 has 22 amino acids. V was pared by 1 base and J by 0 bases, with 20 bases of the junction left unmatched. Germline V gene lookup returns CDR1 SGHVS and CDR2 FNYEAQ. The CDR3, as DNA: TGTGCCAGCAGCTTAGTCCACCTACAGGGGGACCTGGTAATAGACTCCTACAATGAGCAGTTCTTC. It translates to CASSLVHLQGDLVIDSYNEQFF.

Note on this clone: The sample carries other DNA sequences with the same CDR3. V and J are TRBV5-1 and TRBJ2-7, with TRBD1 matching over 7 bases. V trimming: 0 bases; J trimming: 3 bases; junction bases outside the gene matches: 6. The CDR3 spans 15 residues. Germline V lookup: CDR1 SGHRS, CDR2 YFSETQ. The DNA for the CDR3 is TGCGCCAGCAGCTTGGGACAGGGAGCTGGCTACGAGCAGTACTTC. Its translation: CASSLGQGAGYEQYF.

V is TRBV7-2 and J is TRBJ2-2, with D perhaps TRBD1 (6 bases). This CDR3 has 16 residues. From germline, CDR1 is SGHTA and CDR2 FQGNSA. The V and J ends lost 6 bases and 4 bases respectively, with 18 bases between them. CDR3 in DNA: TGTGCCAGCAGAACCCTCGGGACAAAGCTCACCGGGGAGCTGTTTTTT. Its protein product is CASRTLGTKLTGELFF.

This rearrangement joins TRBV4-3 to TRBJ2-7; 9 bases fit TRBD2. V was pared by 4 bases and J by 1 base, with 17 bases of the junction left unmatched. Per germline, CDR1 LGHNA and CDR2 YSLEER. The CDR3 has 19 residues. The CDR3 reads CASSLRVVLDSGRSYEQYF. The CDR3 coding sequence is TGCGCCAGCAGCCTCCGTGTCGTGTTAGACAGCGGGAGGTCCTACGAGCAGTACTTC.

Note on this clone: At one end, the junction sequence differs from germline, possibly due to a read error. The V call is TRBV5-1, the J call TRBJ2-5; 7 bases are a match to TRBD2. Germline V CDR1 and CDR2: SGHRS, YFSETQ. CDR3 length: 16 amino acids. CDR3 bases: TGCGCCGGCAGCTCAGTAGCGGGTCAGCTGTTAGAGACCCAGTACTTC. This codes for CAGSSVAGQLLETQYF.

The chain links TRBV7-2 to TRBJ1-3; no definite D call. V lost 5 bases and J 0 bases, leaving 8 bases between the germline ends. This CDR3 comprises 14 residues. Per germline, CDR1 SGHTA and CDR2 FQGNSA. The CDR3 sequence: CASSPYSSGNTIYF. CDR3 in DNA: TGTGCCAGCAGCCCATACAGCTCTGGAAACACCATATATTTT.

The chain employs TRBV29-1 and TRBJ1-4, with TRBD1 identical over 7 bases. V dropped 6 bases and J dropped 7; count of bases not matched to a gene: 8. There are 13 residues in the CDR3. Germline CDR1 is SQVTM and CDR2 is ANQGSEA. The CDR3 sequence is CSVTGVGGEKLFF. The CDR3 nucleotides are TGCAGCGTAACAGGGGTCGGTGGTGAAAAACTGTTTTTT.

This chain connects TRBV19 to TRBJ2-1; D uncertain. Germline V CDR1 and CDR2: LNHDA, SQIVND (reference sequence). The CDR3 runs to 14 residues. V was trimmed by 3 bases and J by 6 bases, leaving 12 bases between them. This chain's CDR3 is CASSMEYSPNEQFF. CDR3 in DNA: TGTGCCAGTAGTATGGAGTATTCGCCCAATGAGCAGTTCTTC.

The genes are TRBV4-3 and TRBJ2-2, with a possible D match to TRBD2 (5 bases). From germline, CDR1 is LGHNA and CDR2 YSLEER. CDR3 length equals 18 residues. V lost 0 bases, J lost 5 bases, and 19 bases lay in between. Here the CDR3 DNA reads TGCGCCAGCAGCCAAGATGCCCTGGACTTCCGTGGGACCGGGGAGCTGTTTTTT. Its protein is CASSQDALDFRGTGELFF.

J is TRBJ1-1 and V is TRBV2; D is unresolved. The germline V gene encodes CDR1 SNHLY and CDR2 FYNNEI. Between the trimmed V and J ends, which lost 1 base and 9 bases, there was a span of 9 bases. CDR3 length: 12 amino acids. CDR3 sequence (DNA): TGTGCCAGCAGTGAAGATATGGCCCAAGCTTTCTTT. It codes for CASSEDMAQAFF.

The chain carries TRBV10-3 and TRBJ1-1; possibly TRBD1 for D (6 bases). Germline CDR1 reads ENHRY; CDR2 reads SYGVKD. The CDR3 runs to 14 residues. V was trimmed by 6 bases and J by 7 bases, leaving 18 bases between them. The CDR3 sequence: CAIRDLTGNREAFF. In DNA, the CDR3 is TGTGCCATCAGGGACCTTACAGGGAACCGTGAAGCTTTCTTT.

This chain uses TRBV5-1 with TRBJ1-1, with a weak D call TRBD1 (6 bases). Trimming shortened V by 4 bases and J by 1 base, and 17 bases separated the two germline ends. The length of the CDR3 is 16 residues. Germline V gene lookup returns CDR1 SGHRS and CDR2 YFSETQ. The chain's CDR3 is CASSAGQLVENTEAFF. DNA of the CDR3: TGCGCCAGCAGCGCTGGACAGCTGGTTGAGAACACTGAAGCTTTCTTT. The variable domain in full, completed from reference TRBV5-1 and TRBJ1-1, reads KAGVTQTPRYLIKTRGQQVTLSCSPISGHRSVSWYQQTPGQGLQFLFEYFSETQRNKGNFPGRFSGRQFSNSRSEMNVSTLELGDSALYLCASSAGQLVENTEAFFGQGTRLTVV.

The V gene is TRBV27, the J gene TRBJ1-4, with D hard to call. Germline V gene sequence: CDR1 MNHEY, CDR2 SMNVEV (reference sequence). The CDR3 has 14 residues. The V end was cut by 6 bases, the J end by 0 bases, with 8 bases between. CDR3 loop: CASRVRATNEKLFF. The CDR3 DNA follows: TGTGCCAGCAGGGTCCGGGCAACTAATGAAAAACTGTTTTTT.